Below are 30 T cell receptor beta chains sequenced from a single sample in a study of blood T cell repertoires in COVID-19. Some clones are missing from TCRdb's copy, which holds only in-frame ones; the method was immunoSEQ multiplex PCR. In the table there are over 150,000 clones, 80% to 90% of which are singletons. Sequenced: peripheral blood. These receptors all stem from a woman in her sixties or seventies with COVID-19, enrolled during active disease.

The chain has TRBV28 and TRBJ1-5, with D unresolved. V was clipped by 1 base and J by 1 base, with 20 bases between them. The CDR3 extends over 19 amino acids. Germline V CDR1 and CDR2: MDHEN, SYDVKM. In DNA, the CDR3 is TGTGCCAGCAGTTTATTAATCCCCGATCGGTCGGGGAGCAATCAGCCCCAGCATTTT. Residues: CASSLLIPDRSGSNQPQHF.

This clone appeared a few times. This rearrangement joins TRBV5-1 to TRBJ1-1; 7 bases agree with TRBD1. This CDR3 has 15 residues. Looked up from germline, CDR1 is SGHRS and CDR2 is YFSETQ. V lost 4 bases, J lost 0 bases, and 6 bases stayed unmatched. The CDR3 sequence is CASSVPGTVNTEAFF. The CDR3 nucleotides read TGCGCCAGCAGCGTCCCCGGGACAGTGAACACTGAAGCTTTCTTT.

J is TRBJ1-4 and V is TRBV29-1; TRBD1 matches 8 bases. Germline values: CDR1 SQVTM, CDR2 ANQGSEA. Losses at the gene ends were 7 bases for V and 2 bases for J; bases not matched to a gene: 3. The CDR3 has 13 residues. CDR3 residues: CSGRTGTNEKLFF. The CDR3 DNA follows: TGCAGCGGGCGGACAGGGACTAATGAAAAACTGTTTTTT. The full variable domain, with the rest looked up from reference TRBV29-1 and TRBJ1-4, is SAVISQKPSRDICQRGTSLTIQCQVDSQVTMMFWYRQQPGQSLTLIATANQGSEATYESGFVIDKFPISRPNLTFSTLTVSNMSPEDSSIYLCSGRTGTNEKLFFGSGTQLSVL.

J is TRBJ2-1 and V is TRBV28; 9 bases map to TRBD2. The trim removed 5 bases at V and 7 bases at J, leaving 18 bases unmatched. The CDR3 is 18 residues long. The germline gives CDR1 MDHEN, CDR2 SYDVKM. The CDR3 bases are TGTGCCAGCAGTCCACCGGGTTATGGTAGCGGGAGAGGAAATGAGCAGTTCTTC. This gives the protein CASSPPGYGSGRGNEQFF. The full variable domain, rest sourced from reference TRBV28 and TRBJ2-1, is DVKVTQSSRYLVKRTGEKVFLECVQDMDHENMFWYRQDPGLGLRLIYFSYDVKMKEKGDIPEGYSVSREKKERFSLILESASTNQTSMYLCASSPPGYGSGRGNEQFFGPGTRLTVL.

This clone was seen more than once but under ten times. The chain employs TRBV5-1 and TRBJ1-3, with D possibly being TRBD1 (5 bases). Trimming stripped 6 bases from V and 5 bases from J, with 15 bases between. CDR1 and CDR2 (germline): SGHRS, YFSETQ. CDR3 size: 14 residues. The CDR3 DNA reads as TGCGCCAGCAAGGAGGGGAGCGCTAGAAACACCATATATTTT. This sequence encodes CASKEGSARNTIYF. The full variable domain, with the rest looked up from reference TRBV5-1 and TRBJ1-3, is KAGVTQTPRYLIKTRGQQVTLSCSPISGHRSVSWYQQTPGQGLQFLFEYFSETQRNKGNFPGRFSGRQFSNSRSEMNVSTLELGDSALYLCASKEGSARNTIYFGEGSWLTVV.

The chain combines TRBV7-9 with TRBJ2-2; weak D call: TRBD2 (6 bases). The CDR3 runs 15 residues. CDR1 and CDR2 (germline): SEHNR, FQNEAQ (reference sequence). V was clipped by 5 bases and J by 2 bases, with 12 bases between them. The CDR3 here is CASSRGTLNTGELFF. Written as DNA, the CDR3 is TGTGCCAGCAGCCGGGGGACTCTAAACACCGGGGAGCTGTTTTTT. Full variable domain (remainder filled in from reference TRBV7-9 and TRBJ2-2): DTGVSQNPRHKITKRGQNVTFRCDPISEHNRLYWYRQTLGQGPEFLTYFQNEAQLEKSRLLSDRFSAERPKGSFSTLEIQRTEQGDSAMYLCASSRGTLNTGELFFGEGSRLTVL.

The rearrangement joins TRBV18 to TRBJ2-5; 8 bases align to TRBD1. The CDR3 is made up of 14 amino acids. The J segment lost 3 bases and the V segment lost 5 bases, leaving 5 bases of the junction unmatched. The germline V gene has CDR1 KGHSH and CDR2 LQKENI. CDR3: CASSGPTGEETQYF. The CDR3 nucleotides read TGTGCCAGCTCAGGACCGACAGGGGAAGAGACCCAGTACTTC.

The chain uses TRBV5-1 and TRBJ2-7; no definite D call. CDR3 length: 12 residues. Germline V gene sequence: CDR1 SGHRS, CDR2 YFSETQ. Deletions cut 1 base from V and 2 bases from J, with 4 bases between. The CDR3 sequence is CASSLNTYEQYF. The CDR3 nucleotides are TGCGCCAGCAGCTTGAATACCTACGAGCAGTACTTC.

The chain recombines TRBV11-2 with TRBJ2-7; 7 bases map to TRBD1. Germline values: CDR1 SGHAT, CDR2 FQNNGV. The CDR3 loop spans 14 amino acids. The junction had 6 bases not matched to a gene; V was cut back by 5 bases and J by 2 bases. CDR3 region: CASSPDRVAYEQYF. The CDR3 nucleotides read TGTGCCAGCAGCCCCGACAGGGTCGCCTACGAGCAGTACTTC. Full variable domain (remainder filled in from reference TRBV11-2 and TRBJ2-7): EAGVAQSPRYKIIEKRQSVAFWCNPISGHATLYWYQQILGQGPKLLIQFQNNGVVDDSQLPKDRFSAERLKGVDSTLKIQPAKLEDSAVYLCASSPDRVAYEQYFGPGTRLTVT.

This chain connects TRBV5-6 to TRBJ2-1; D not resolved. CDR3 length: 11 amino acids. Germline CDR1 reads SGHDT; CDR2 reads YYEEEE. V dropped 5 bases and J dropped 9 bases, with 9 bases sitting between them. CDR3 protein: CASRRQVEQFF. For the CDR3, the DNA is TGTGCCAGCAGACGCCAGGTTGAGCAGTTCTTC.

V and J are TRBV19 and TRBJ1-2, with TRBD1 as a possible D gene (6 bases). V was trimmed by 6 bases and J by 4 bases, leaving 21 bases between them. Germline lookup yields CDR1 LNHDA and CDR2 SQIVND (reference sequence). The CDR3 extends over 16 amino acids. The CDR3 is CASSDWAGVDGYGYTF. The CDR3 nucleotides read TGTGCCAGTAGCGATTGGGCAGGGGTTGACGGCTATGGCTACACCTTC. Filled out from reference TRBV19 and TRBJ1-2, the complete variable domain reads DGGITQSPKYLFRKEGQNVTLSCEQNLNHDAMYWYRQDPGQGLRLIYYSQIVNDFQKGDIAEGYSVSREKKESFPLTVTSAQKNPTAFYLCASSDWAGVDGYGYTFGSGTRLTVV.

This rearrangement joins TRBV28 to TRBJ1-6; no reliable D call. V was clipped by 6 bases and J by 10 bases, with 13 bases between them. The CDR3 totals 13 residues. CDR1 MDHEN and CDR2 SYDVKM come from the germline V gene. CDR3 coding DNA: TGTGCCAGCAGCCGGCAGCAGGAATCACCCCTCCACTTT. This codes for CASSRQQESPLHF.

The genes are TRBV9 and TRBJ2-7; TRBD1 might be the D (5 bases). The V gene's germline CDR1 is SGDLS and CDR2 YYNGEE. CDR3 length equals 15 residues. V gave up 4 bases and J gave up 2 bases, with 16 bases separating them. CDR3 protein: CASSPNHRYPYEQYF. The CDR3 coding sequence is TGTGCCAGCAGCCCCAACCACAGGTACCCCTACGAGCAGTACTTC. Complete variable domain (other parts from reference TRBV9 and TRBJ2-7): DSGVTQTPKHLITATGQRVTLRCSPRSGDLSVYWYQQSLDQGLQFLIQYYNGEERAKGNILERFSAQQFPDLHSELNLSSLELGDSALYFCASSPNHRYPYEQYFGPGTRLTVT.

J is TRBJ2-1 and V is TRBV6-6, with D perhaps matching TRBD2 (6 bases). This CDR3 contains 16 residues. Trimming took 0 bases from V and 6 from J, leaving 15 bases between them. Germline assignment: CDR1 MNHNY and CDR2 SVGAGI (reference sequence). In DNA form, the CDR3 reads TGTGCCAGCAGTTACTCTCTCGTCGGGGGAGGCAATGAGCAGTTCTTC. Its protein product is CASSYSLVGGGNEQFF.

This clone was recorded once. The chain recombines TRBV19 with TRBJ1-5, with 7 positions matching TRBD1. V was clipped by 1 base and J by 3 bases; unmatched bases: 9. Germline CDR1 reads LNHDA; CDR2 reads SQIVND (reference sequence). The CDR3 contains 17 residues. The CDR3 sequence: CASSIAPTGAVNQPQHF. The DNA for the CDR3 is TGTGCCAGTAGTATAGCCCCTACAGGGGCAGTCAATCAGCCCCAGCATTTT.

The rearrangement uses TRBV27 and TRBJ1-1; unclear D gene. This CDR3 comprises 15 residues. Germline V gives CDR1 MNHEY, CDR2 SMNVEV (reference sequence). V was trimmed by 5 bases and J by 2 bases, leaving 15 bases between them. CDR3: CASSKRGTRNTEAFF. The CDR3 DNA reads TGTGCCAGCAGTAAAAGAGGCACCCGCAACACTGAAGCTTTCTTT.

J is TRBJ2-5 and V is TRBV3-1 (or the pseudogene TRBV3-2); TRBD2 aligns across 10 bases. The V gene end was trimmed by 6 bases and the J gene end by 3 bases; junction bases not matched to a gene: 4. Per the germline V gene, CDR1 is LGHDT and CDR2 is YNNKEL (reference sequence). The CDR3 spans 14 residues. CDR3 DNA: TGTGCCAGCAGTCGAGCGGGAGGGGAAGAGACCCAGTACTTC. As protein: CASSRAGGEETQYF.

This clone was seen only a few times. This rearrangement joins TRBV28 to TRBJ1-6, with unresolved D. V lost 2 bases and J lost 10, with 6 bases in between. In germline, CDR1 is MDHEN, CDR2 SYDVKM. The CDR3 has 12 amino acids. The CDR3 DNA reads as TGTGCCAGCAGTTTAACCCGGTCACCCCTCCACTTT. Amino acid sequence: CASSLTRSPLHF. Based on the CDR3 plus reference TRBV28 and TRBJ1-6, the full variable domain is DVKVTQSSRYLVKRTGEKVFLECVQDMDHENMFWYRQDPGLGLRLIYFSYDVKMKEKGDIPEGYSVSREKKERFSLILESASTNQTSMYLCASSLTRSPLHFGNGTRLTVT.

This clone has just one count. V gene TRBV28 combines with J gene TRBJ2-7, with D perhaps matching TRBD1 (6 bases). V was shortened by 6 bases and J by 2 bases, with 8 bases between the two germline ends. This CDR3 contains 12 residues. The germline V gene has CDR1 MDHEN and CDR2 SYDVKM. As DNA, the CDR3 is TGTGCCAGCAGGGACAGTCCCTACGAGCAGTACTTC. It encodes CASRDSPYEQYF.

The J gene is TRBJ1-4, the V gene TRBV5-7, with a possible D match to TRBD1 (5 bases). TRBV5-7 is marked as an open reading frame, function uncertain. This CDR3 has 13 residues. V gave up 8 bases and J gave up 7 bases, with 15 bases separating them. CDR3 nucleotide sequence: TGTGCCAGACGAAGGGTGGGGGGTGAAAAACTGTTTTTT. This gives the protein CARRRVGGEKLFF.

The genes are TRBV30 and TRBJ1-1, with TRBD1 identical over 11 bases. In germline, CDR1 is GTSNPN, CDR2 SVGIG (reference sequence). The CDR3 extends over 17 amino acids. V lost 1 base and J lost 1; bases outside the gene matches: 8. The CDR3 protein is CAWSARTGGAGNTEAFF. The CDR3, as DNA: TGTGCCTGGAGTGCTCGGACAGGGGGCGCGGGGAACACTGAAGCTTTCTTT.

The chain has TRBV18 and TRBJ1-1; 8 bases agree with TRBD1. Germline CDR1 reads KGHSH; CDR2 reads LQKENI. With 2 bases clipped from V and 5 bases from J, the junction kept 7 bases outside the gene matches. This CDR3 has 15 residues. CDR3 amino acids: CASSPRDRGWTEAFF. The CDR3 nucleotides read TGTGCCAGCTCACCAAGAGACAGGGGATGGACTGAAGCTTTCTTT.

This chain connects TRBV13 to TRBJ1-3; D is unclear. V was shortened by 3 bases and J by 2 bases, with 17 bases between the two germline ends. CDR3 size: 17 residues. Germline CDR1 reads PRHDT; CDR2 reads FYEKMQ (reference sequence). Here the CDR3 DNA reads TGTGCCAGCAGCTTTAATTACTTCTCAGGCACTGGAAACACCATATATTTT. As protein: CASSFNYFSGTGNTIYF.

This chain links TRBV28 with TRBJ1-6, with a weak D call TRBD1 (6 bases). The V and J ends lost 5 bases and 5 bases respectively, with 16 bases between them. The CDR3 extends over 16 amino acids. Germline V lookup: CDR1 MDHEN, CDR2 SYDVKM. The CDR3 is CASSAPGEGDNSPLHF. CDR3 sequence (DNA): TGTGCCAGCAGTGCCCCAGGGGAAGGGGATAATTCACCCCTCCACTTT.

The rearrangement links TRBV20-1 to TRBJ2-5; TRBD1 might be the D (6 bases). Trimming cost V 5 bases and J 3 bases, with 7 bases left between them. The germline CDR1 and CDR2 sequences are DFQATT and SNEGSKA (reference sequence). The CDR3 has 11 amino acids. In DNA, the CDR3 is TGCAGTGCTGGACAGAAAGAGACCCAGTACTTC. The encoded protein is CSAGQKETQYF.

This clone was detected once. The chain joins TRBV11-3 to TRBJ2-2; the D gene is possibly TRBD2 (5 bases). Per the germline V gene, CDR1 is SGHNT and CDR2 is YENEEA. The germline V and J ends were trimmed by 4 bases and 7 bases, with 10 bases remaining between them. The CDR3 sequence is 13 residues long. CDR3 loop: CASSSVASGELFF. For the CDR3, the DNA is TGTGCCAGCAGCTCCGTAGCGAGCGGGGAGCTGTTTTTT.

The CDR3 coding sequence is TGTGCCAGCAGCACGAAAATCAGGAACACTGAAGCTTTCTTT. This gives the protein CASSTKIRNTEAFF. J is TRBJ1-1 and V is TRBV6-5; D not resolved. The CDR3 is 14 residues long. Germline lookup yields CDR1 MNHEY and CDR2 SVGAGI. Trimming removed 6 bases at V and 1 base at J, with 12 bases between.

The J gene is TRBJ2-3, the V gene TRBV6-2 or TRBV6-3; weak D call: TRBD1 (6 bases). Per germline, CDR1 MNHEY and CDR2 SVGEGT. V lost 4 bases and J 2 bases, leaving 13 bases between the germline ends. The CDR3 is 15 residues long. In nucleotides, the CDR3 is TGTGCCAGCAGTTCGCCGGGACAAACCACAGATACGCAGTATTTT. Its translation: CASSSPGQTTDTQYF.

The sample holds one count of this clone. The rearrangement links TRBV7-2 to TRBJ2-3; D perhaps matches TRBD2 (6 bases). The V gene lost 3 bases and the J gene lost 1 base, with 14 bases spanning the gap. Germline V gives CDR1 SGHTA, CDR2 FQGNSA. This CDR3 has 16 amino acids. CDR3 loop: CASSLKASAGTDTQYF. CDR3 nucleotides: TGTGCCAGCAGCTTGAAAGCTAGCGCTGGCACAGATACGCAGTATTTT.

The CDR3 nucleotides read TGTGCCAGCAGTCCTTGGGGCCCCTCGTCGGAGCAGTACTTC. It yields the protein CASSPWGPSSEQYF. The chain joins TRBV28 to TRBJ2-7, with D perhaps TRBD1 (5 bases). CDR3 length: 14 residues. With 5 bases removed from V and 7 bases from J, the gap between germline ends came to 18 bases. Per the germline V gene, CDR1 is MDHEN and CDR2 is SYDVKM.